The 10 T cell receptor beta chains given below trace back to one sample, sequenced in a study of T cell responses to AZD1222 COVID-19 vaccine. Clones were sequenced by immunoSEQ multiplex PCR, and TCRdb holds only the in-frame ones, with some missing. The table has roughly 150,000 clones, approximately 89% seen once. The material was peripheral blood, obtained on day 0 of AZD1222 vaccination. The source is an adult in good health.

J is TRBJ1-1 and V is TRBV10-2; a weak D match, TRBD1 (6 bases). This CDR3 is built from 14 residues. Trimming cost V 2 bases and J 4 bases, with 11 bases left between them. Germline V lookup: CDR1 WSHSY, CDR2 SAAADI. CDR3 sequence (DNA): TGCGCCAGCAGTGAGAAAGGGGGTTTCACTGAAGCTTTCTTT. Translating it yields CASSEKGGFTEAFF.

This clone was recorded once. The chain employs TRBV7-9 and TRBJ1-2; tentatively, D is TRBD1 (6 bases). This CDR3 comprises 15 residues. CDR1 and CDR2 (germline): SEHNR, FQNEAQ (reference sequence). V lost 5 bases, J lost 1 base, and 14 bases lay in between. The CDR3 loop is CASSARQADNYGYTF. The CDR3 nucleotides read TGTGCCAGCAGCGCTCGACAGGCGGATAACTATGGCTACACCTTC.

The chain combines TRBV5-1 with TRBJ2-3; TRBD1 is a possible D gene (6 bases). Germline CDR1 reads SGHRS; CDR2 reads YFSETQ. The CDR3 totals 16 residues. V dropped 3 bases and J dropped 0 bases, with 14 bases sitting between them. The CDR3 loop is CASSSGQRASTDTQYF. As DNA, the CDR3 is TGCGCCAGCAGCTCCGGACAGAGGGCTAGCACAGATACGCAGTATTTT.

V usage is TRBV7-2 and J usage is TRBJ1-5; 7 positions agree with TRBD1. This CDR3 region has 17 residues. V lost 4 bases, J lost 4 bases, and 13 bases stayed unmatched. CDR1 and CDR2 (germline): SGHTA, FQGNSA. CDR3 nucleotide sequence: TGTGCCAGCAGCTCCGGGCTCAGGGGGGTAGGTAATCAGCCCCAGCATTTT. This sequence encodes CASSSGLRGVGNQPQHF. Using reference TRBV7-2 and TRBJ1-5 for the parts outside the CDR3, the full variable domain is GAGVSQSPSNKVTEKGKDVELRCDPISGHTALYWYRQSLGQGLEFLIYFQGNSAPDKSGLPSDRFSAERTGGSVSTLTIQRTQQEDSAVYLCASSSGLRGVGNQPQHFGDGTRLSIL.

J is TRBJ2-1 and V is TRBV13, with D uncertain. CDR1 is PRHDT, CDR2 FYEKMQ, per germline (reference sequence). The CDR3 runs to 12 residues. The V gene lost 4 bases and the J gene lost 10 bases, with 11 bases spanning the gap. CDR3 in amino acids: CASSSSNREQFF. CDR3 bases: TGTGCCAGCAGCTCTTCAAATCGGGAGCAGTTCTTC.

This clone has a handful of counts. The chain is built from TRBV28 and TRBJ2-7, with D possibly matching TRBD2 (6 bases). CDR1 and CDR2 from the germline V gene are MDHEN and SYDVKM. The CDR3 is 15 residues long. V was shortened by 4 bases and J by 2 bases, with 15 bases between the two germline ends. CDR3 DNA sequence: TGTGCCAGCAGTTCCGGGACTGACGTTACCTACGAGCAGTACTTC. Its protein product is CASSSGTDVTYEQYF.

J is TRBJ1-6 and V is TRBV12-3 or TRBV12-4; D remains unclear. Trimming cost V 2 bases and J 8 bases, with 7 bases left between them. This CDR3 region has 13 residues. CDR3 protein: CASSLSQDSPLHF. CDR3 DNA sequence: TGTGCCAGCAGTTTAAGTCAGGATTCACCCCTCCACTTT.

This chain links TRBV19 with TRBJ2-2, with TRBD1 as a possible D gene (5 bases). Per germline, CDR1 LNHDA and CDR2 SQIVND (reference sequence). This CDR3 contains 14 residues. The V gene lost 6 bases and the J gene lost 6 bases, with 14 bases spanning the gap. This chain's CDR3 is CASRPDLGAGELFF. CDR3 in DNA: TGTGCCAGTAGGCCCGACTTAGGGGCCGGGGAGCTGTTTTTT.

The J gene is TRBJ1-2, the V gene TRBV29-1; the match to TRBD1 covers 10 bases. V lost 3 bases to trimming and J lost 0 bases; unmatched junction nucleotides: 7. Germline values: CDR1 SQVTM, CDR2 ANQGSEA. The CDR3 has 16 residues. The CDR3: CSVDARDRGANYGYTF. For the CDR3, the DNA is TGCAGCGTTGATGCCCGGGACAGGGGTGCTAACTATGGCTACACCTTC.

The CDR3 here is CASSTRLAGGRTDTQYF. The CDR3 nucleotides read TGTGCCAGCAGCACCAGACTAGCGGGAGGGCGCACAGATACGCAGTATTTT. This rearrangement joins TRBV7-2 to TRBJ2-3, with 14 nucleotides matching TRBD2. Germline V gene lookup returns CDR1 SGHTA and CDR2 FQGNSA. Trimming cost V 5 bases and J 1 base; bases outside gene matches: 5. The CDR3 contains 17 residues.